These T cell receptor beta chains were read from a single sample in a study of early T cells in non-severe SARS-CoV-2 infection. TCRdb reprocessed the 5' RACE reads with MiXCR, giving one entry per CDR3 protein. In the table there are about 26,000 distinct CDR3 sequences, 4.5% to 5.5% of which are singletons. The sequencing input was whole blood. The receptors come from an adult who was a healthcare worker with PCR-confirmed SARS-CoV-2 infection or an uninfected control (not recorded which). The CDR3 runs from the conserved cysteine through the conserved F or W. The D gene is left open where the match is weak. Clone size is stated in some rows and not others, as once, few, many or a class when expanded.

cdr3_aa: CASSQEGAGGTTNEKLFF
cdr3_nt: TGTGCCAGCAGCCAAGAGGGAGCAGGGGGTACAACTAATGAAAAACTGTTTTTT
j_call: TRBJ1-4
d_call: TRBD1
v_call: TRBV3-1
clone_size: few

cdr3_aa: CASSPNTDTQYF
cdr3_nt: TGTGCCAGCAGCCCGAATACAGATACGCAGTATTTT
j_call: TRBJ2-3
d_call: -
v_call: TRBV7-8
clone_size: many

cdr3_aa: CASSPLDEQYF
cdr3_nt: TGTGCCAGCAGCCCCCTAGACGAGCAGTACTTC
j_call: TRBJ2-7
d_call: -
v_call: TRBV7-8
clone_size: -

cdr3_aa: CASSQVTGGFSYEQYF
cdr3_nt: TGTGCCAGCAGTCAAGTGACAGGGGGCTTCTCCTACGAGCAGTACTTC
j_call: TRBJ2-7
d_call: TRBD1
v_call: TRBV28
clone_size: many

cdr3_aa: CASSLEAGLGNEQFF
cdr3_nt: TGTGCCAGCAGTTTAGAAGCGGGGCTGGGTAATGAGCAGTTCTTC
j_call: TRBJ2-1
d_call: TRBD2
v_call: TRBV27
clone_size: many

cdr3_aa: CASSPRDEKLFF
cdr3_nt: TGCGCCAGCAGCCCGAGAGATGAAAAACTGTTTTTT
j_call: TRBJ1-4
d_call: -
v_call: TRBV5-1
clone_size: many

cdr3_aa: CASTLGQSNSPLHF
cdr3_nt: TGTGCCAGCACCCTAGGACAGTCTAATTCACCCCTCCACTTT
j_call: TRBJ1-6
d_call: -
v_call: TRBV12-3/TRBV12-4
clone_size: many

cdr3_aa: CASSLVPGDRGNYGYTF
cdr3_nt: TGCGCCAGCAGCTTGGTCCCGGGGGACAGGGGCAACTATGGCTACACCTTC
j_call: TRBJ1-2
d_call: TRBD1
v_call: TRBV5-1
clone_size: many

cdr3_aa: CASSLGGTGGPNEQFF
cdr3_nt: TGTGCCAGCAGCTTAGGAGGAACGGGGGGGCCCAATGAGCAGTTCTTC
j_call: TRBJ2-1
d_call: TRBD2
v_call: TRBV11-3
clone_size: many

cdr3_aa: CASSLEPAGGTDTQYF
cdr3_nt: TGTGCCAGCAGCTTAGAGCCAGCGGGGGGCACAGATACGCAGTATTTT
j_call: TRBJ2-3
d_call: TRBD2
v_call: TRBV7-6
clone_size: -

cdr3_aa: CASSNDGQGVVHEQYF
cdr3_nt: TGTGCCAGCAGCAACGACGGACAGGGTGTAGTACACGAGCAGTACTTC
j_call: TRBJ2-7
d_call: -
v_call: TRBV21-1
clone_size: many

cdr3_aa: CASSYGVPNEQFF
cdr3_nt: TGTGCCAGCAGTTACGGGGTTCCCAATGAGCAGTTCTTC
j_call: TRBJ2-1
d_call: -
v_call: TRBV6-6
clone_size: -

cdr3_aa: CASSREGGAGTEAFF
cdr3_nt: TGTGCCAGCAGCCGAGAAGGGGGCGCGGGCACTGAAGCTTTCTTT
j_call: TRBJ1-1
d_call: TRBD1
v_call: TRBV3-1
clone_size: -

cdr3_aa: CASSLKFIGTGNQETQYF
cdr3_nt: TGTGCCAGCAGCTTGAAGTTTATAGGGACAGGGAATCAAGAGACCCAGTACTTC
j_call: TRBJ2-5
d_call: TRBD1
v_call: TRBV5-5
clone_size: few

cdr3_aa: CASSYSTRADRATDTQYF
cdr3_nt: TGTGCCAGCAGTTACTCGACTCGAGCGGACAGGGCGACAGATACGCAGTATTTT
j_call: TRBJ2-3
d_call: TRBD1
v_call: TRBV6-6
clone_size: medium-sized

cdr3_aa: CASTRGGEQFF
cdr3_nt: TGTGCCAGCACCAGGGGGGGTGAGCAGTTCTTC
j_call: TRBJ2-1
d_call: -
v_call: TRBV6-1
clone_size: many

cdr3_aa: CASSDSTEGEQFF
cdr3_nt: TGTGCCAGCAGTGACTCTACAGAGGGTGAGCAGTTCTTC
j_call: TRBJ2-1
d_call: -
v_call: TRBV6-4
clone_size: many

cdr3_aa: CASTPPGGSLGEQFF
cdr3_nt: TGTGCCAGCACCCCGCCAGGAGGGTCGCTGGGTGAGCAGTTCTTC
j_call: TRBJ2-1
d_call: -
v_call: TRBV3-1
clone_size: many

cdr3_aa: CASKIRGGNAYEQYF
cdr3_nt: TGTGCCAGTAAAATCAGGGGAGGGAACGCCTACGAGCAGTACTTC
j_call: TRBJ2-7
d_call: -
v_call: TRBV19
clone_size: medium-sized

cdr3_aa: CAWSKGQQYNSPLHF
cdr3_nt: TGTGCCTGGAGTAAGGGACAGCAATATAATTCACCCCTCCACTTT
j_call: TRBJ1-6
d_call: TRBD1
v_call: TRBV30
clone_size: many

cdr3_aa: CASSLISGRDYEQYF
cdr3_nt: TGTGCCAGCAGCTTGATTTCCGGCAGGGACTACGAGCAGTACTTC
j_call: TRBJ2-7
d_call: -
v_call: TRBV5-5
clone_size: few

cdr3_aa: CASSPTYGEQYF
cdr3_nt: TGTGCCAGCAGCCCGACCTATGGCGAGCAGTACTTC
j_call: TRBJ2-7
d_call: -
v_call: TRBV7-2
clone_size: few

cdr3_aa: CASSQTGTGLAGELFF
cdr3_nt: TGTGCCAGCAGCCAGACCGGGACAGGGCTCGCCGGGGAGCTGTTTTTT
j_call: TRBJ2-2
d_call: TRBD1
v_call: TRBV7-9
clone_size: medium-sized

cdr3_aa: CASSPGFGRNEQFF
cdr3_nt: TGTGCCAGCAGCCCTGGTTTCGGGAGGAATGAGCAGTTCTTC
j_call: TRBJ2-1
d_call: TRBD2
v_call: TRBV3-1
clone_size: many

cdr3_aa: CASGLGRLGADTQYF
cdr3_nt: TGTGCTAGTGGTTTGGGACGCCTCGGGGCAGATACGCAGTATTTT
j_call: TRBJ2-3
d_call: -
v_call: TRBV12-5
clone_size: -

cdr3_aa: CASSAASGASTDTQYF
cdr3_nt: TGTGCCAGCAGCGCCGCTAGCGGTGCTAGCACAGATACGCAGTATTTT
j_call: TRBJ2-3
d_call: TRBD2
v_call: TRBV9
clone_size: many

cdr3_aa: CASSVVGGPPLGTQYF
cdr3_nt: TGTGCCAGCAGCGTAGTCGGGGGGCCTCCCCTGGGGACCCAGTACTTC
j_call: TRBJ2-5
d_call: -
v_call: TRBV9
clone_size: many

cdr3_aa: CASRAFLTDTQYF
cdr3_nt: TGCGCCAGCCGGGCCTTTCTGACAGATACGCAGTATTTT
j_call: TRBJ2-3
d_call: -
v_call: TRBV10-1
clone_size: many

cdr3_aa: CASSARLQETQYF
cdr3_nt: TGTGCCAGCAGTGCTAGACTCCAAGAGACCCAGTACTTC
j_call: TRBJ2-5
d_call: -
v_call: TRBV7-9
clone_size: many

cdr3_aa: CASTQGGSGYTEAFF
cdr3_nt: TGTGCCAGCACACAGGGGGGTAGTGGGTACACTGAAGCTTTCTTT
j_call: TRBJ1-1
d_call: TRBD1
v_call: TRBV6-5
clone_size: many

cdr3_aa: CSDSTPGFTDTQYF
cdr3_nt: TGCAGCGACTCAACTCCAGGATTCACAGATACGCAGTATTTT
j_call: TRBJ2-3
d_call: -
v_call: TRBV29-1
clone_size: -

cdr3_aa: CASSLQTGDYEQFF
cdr3_nt: TGTGCCAGCAGCTTACAGACAGGGGACTATGAGCAGTTCTTC
j_call: TRBJ2-1
d_call: TRBD1
v_call: TRBV7-2
clone_size: -

cdr3_aa: CSASGQLANYGYTF
cdr3_nt: TGCAGTGCTAGTGGACAGCTAGCTAACTATGGCTACACCTTC
j_call: TRBJ1-2
d_call: -
v_call: TRBV20-1
clone_size: few

cdr3_aa: CASSAGGANTGELFF
cdr3_nt: TGTGCCAGCAGCGCAGGGGGTGCGAACACCGGGGAGCTGTTTTTT
j_call: TRBJ2-2
d_call: TRBD1
v_call: TRBV7-6
clone_size: many

cdr3_aa: CASSSGRVEGETQYF
cdr3_nt: TGCGCCAGCAGCTCGGGACGCGTTGAGGGAGAGACCCAGTACTTC
j_call: TRBJ2-5
d_call: -
v_call: TRBV5-1
clone_size: few

cdr3_aa: CSARDPLKDRGGSGNQPQHF
cdr3_nt: TGCAGTGCTAGAGATCCCCTGAAGGACAGGGGGGGTTCGGGCAATCAGCCCCAGCATTTT
j_call: TRBJ1-5
d_call: TRBD1
v_call: TRBV20-1
clone_size: many

cdr3_aa: CASSPDGQETQYF
cdr3_nt: TGTGCCAGCAGCCCGGACGGCCAAGAGACCCAGTACTTC
j_call: TRBJ2-5
d_call: -
v_call: TRBV7-6
clone_size: many

cdr3_aa: CASSAGTGRTEAFF
cdr3_nt: TGTGCCAGCAGCGCCGGGACAGGGAGGACTGAAGCTTTCTTT
j_call: TRBJ1-1
d_call: TRBD1
v_call: TRBV7-3
clone_size: many

cdr3_aa: CAHRGSLQETQYF
cdr3_nt: TGTGCCCATAGGGGCAGCTTACAAGAGACCCAGTACTTC
j_call: TRBJ2-5
d_call: -
v_call: TRBV10-3
clone_size: many

cdr3_aa: CSARGLGDYGYTF
cdr3_nt: TGCAGTGCTAGAGGTCTGGGGGACTATGGCTACACCTTC
j_call: TRBJ1-2
d_call: -
v_call: TRBV20-1
clone_size: many

cdr3_aa: CASSADGAYEQYF
cdr3_nt: TGTGCCAGCAGTGCGGACGGTGCCTACGAGCAGTACTTC
j_call: TRBJ2-7
d_call: -
v_call: TRBV27
clone_size: -

cdr3_aa: CASSKSGTSGGAPTDTQYF
cdr3_nt: TGTGCCAGCAGCAAATCCGGGACTAGCGGGGGGGCCCCGACAGATACGCAGTATTTT
j_call: TRBJ2-3
d_call: TRBD2
v_call: TRBV7-2
clone_size: few

cdr3_aa: CASRGTGGSEAFF
cdr3_nt: TGTGCCAGCAGGGGGACAGGGGGCTCTGAAGCTTTCTTT
j_call: TRBJ1-1
d_call: TRBD1
v_call: TRBV6-5
clone_size: many

cdr3_aa: CAISESYESNEQFF
cdr3_nt: TGTGCCATCAGTGAGTCGTATGAAAGCAATGAGCAGTTCTTC
j_call: TRBJ2-1
d_call: -
v_call: TRBV10-3
clone_size: few

cdr3_aa: CASRGTGTYEQYF
cdr3_nt: TGTGCCAGCAGGGGGACAGGGACCTACGAGCAGTACTTC
j_call: TRBJ2-7
d_call: TRBD1
v_call: TRBV6-5
clone_size: many

cdr3_aa: CASSPHRSSYEQYF
cdr3_nt: TGTGCCAGCAGTCCTCACAGGTCCTCCTACGAGCAGTACTTC
j_call: TRBJ2-7
d_call: -
v_call: TRBV2
clone_size: -

cdr3_aa: CASSLQKNEQFF
cdr3_nt: TGTGCCAGCAGTTTGCAAAAGAATGAGCAGTTCTTC
j_call: TRBJ2-1
d_call: -
v_call: TRBV12-3/TRBV12-4
clone_size: -

cdr3_aa: CASSPVGGTDTQYF
cdr3_nt: TGTGCCAGCAGCCCAGTGGGCGGCACAGATACGCAGTATTTT
j_call: TRBJ2-3
d_call: -
v_call: TRBV7-9
clone_size: many

cdr3_aa: CASRATESEQYF
cdr3_nt: TGTGCCAGCAGAGCCACAGAGTCCGAGCAGTACTTC
j_call: TRBJ2-7
d_call: -
v_call: TRBV2
clone_size: many

cdr3_aa: CATGAGGGSYNEQFF
cdr3_nt: TGTGCCACCGGGGCGGGGGGAGGCTCCTACAATGAGCAGTTCTTC
j_call: TRBJ2-1
d_call: TRBD2
v_call: TRBV10-3
clone_size: -

cdr3_aa: CASRSAGDTEAFF
cdr3_nt: TGCGCCAGCAGGTCCGCAGGGGACACTGAAGCTTTCTTT
j_call: TRBJ1-1
d_call: -
v_call: TRBV4-1
clone_size: once

cdr3_aa: CASSRADRAEQYF
cdr3_nt: TGTGCCAGCTCACGGGCGGACAGGGCCGAGCAGTACTTC
j_call: TRBJ2-7
d_call: TRBD1
v_call: TRBV18
clone_size: -

cdr3_aa: CASSWNDRDGYTF
cdr3_nt: TGCGCCAGCAGCTGGAACGACAGGGATGGCTACACCTTC
j_call: TRBJ1-2
d_call: TRBD1
v_call: TRBV5-1
clone_size: many